Sequencing of this T cell receptor (beta chain) was carried out in a study of Graves' ophthalmopathy and Graves' hyperthyroidism. Hyperthyroidism showing no ophthalmopathy within 18 months of follow-up was stable. Ineligible for inclusion were patients with other autoimmune diseases, uncontrolled infections, pregnancy or lactation. Someone took the PBMCs out of more than 9 ml of fresh peripheral blood. There are 15 residues in the CDR3. Deletions cut 2 bases from V and 7 bases from J, with 12 bases between. Amplification targeted the TCR beta CDR3 regions, with RNA transcripts as the source material. RT-PCR with HTBI primers came first, then second-round multiplex PCR. TCRdb re-analysed the multiplex PCR reads in MiXCR, keeping a single row per CDR3 protein. The repertoire consists of roughly 400,000 distinct CDR3 sequences, with 15% occurring once and the leading ten covering 5.5% to 8%. Study-level results: The authors also found most expanded thyroid clonotypes above 0.001 frequency in blood.

The sample holds many counts of this clonotype. Its cognate antigen is unknown. Sequencing was carried out using peripheral blood. This receptor was taken from a woman younger than 30 with stable Graves' hyperthyroidism. The J gene is TRBJ1-6, the V gene TRBV12-3 or TRBV12-4; TRBD1 is a possible D gene (6 bases). CDR3 protein: CASSLQAGANSPLHF. DNA for the CDR3: TGTGCCAGCAGTTTACAGGCGGGGGCCAATTCACCCCTCCACTTT.